These T cell receptor beta chains were read from a single sample in a study of control samples from healthy donors and cancer patients. Clones were read by immunoSEQ multiplex PCR, and TCRdb kept only the in-frame ones, dropping some. The table records approximately 150,000 clones, around 90% of them present only once. The sample was blood. The source of these receptors is a man aged 25-45 years in good health. CDR3s include the opening cysteine and the closing phenylalanine or tryptophan. A D gene is named only where the DNA matches it firmly. A row's size may be missing; if present it is once, few, many or a size class.

size	J	length	V	D	CDR3	DNA
few	TRBJ2-1	13	TRBV7-3	-	CASSFQPGREQFF	TGTGCCAGCAGCTTTCAACCGGGACGCGAGCAGTTCTTC
-	TRBJ1-5	15	TRBV6-5	TRBD1	CASRLDRGSNQPQHF	TGTGCCAGCAGACTCGACAGGGGGAGCAATCAGCCCCAGCATTTT
-	TRBJ1-1	12	TRBV7-9	-	CASSQESTEAFF	TGTGCCAGCAGCCAAGAATCCACTGAAGCTTTCTTT
-	TRBJ2-1	15	TRBV24-1	-	CATSDPSKRGDEQFF	TGTGCCACCAGTGATCCGAGTAAAAGGGGAGATGAGCAGTTCTTC
-	TRBJ1-5	17	TRBV5-1	TRBD1	CASSIEPGQGAIKPQHF	TGCGCCAGCAGCATAGAACCGGGACAGGGGGCGATAAAGCCCCAGCATTTT
-	TRBJ2-1	13	TRBV6-2/TRBV6-3	-	CASSTGEENEQFF	TGTGCCAGCAGCACGGGTGAGGAGAATGAGCAGTTCTTC
-	TRBJ2-5	16	TRBV18	TRBD2	CASSPPRLAGRETQYF	TGTGCCAGCTCACCACCGAGGCTAGCGGGGAGGGAGACCCAGTACTTC
-	TRBJ1-2	15	TRBV18	TRBD1	CASSLTDRVNYGYTF	TGTGCCAGCTCACTAACGGACAGGGTTAACTATGGCTACACCTTC
-	TRBJ2-7	15	TRBV27	TRBD2	CASSYSGGTTYEQYF	TGTGCCAGCAGTTATAGCGGGGGGACGACTTACGAGCAGTACTTC
-	TRBJ1-5	15	TRBV15	-	CATSRVGDSNQPQHF	TGTGCCACCAGCAGAGTGGGGGATAGCAATCAGCCCCAGCATTTT
-	TRBJ2-4	12	TRBV30	-	CAWSKTQNIQYF	TGTGCCTGGAGTAAGACCCAAAACATTCAGTACTTC
-	TRBJ1-2	15	TRBV5-6	TRBD1	CASSPGQGTPYGYTF	TGTGCCAGCAGCCCTGGACAGGGGACCCCCTATGGCTACACCTTC
once	TRBJ2-3	14	TRBV28	-	CASSSGLPADTQYF	TGTGCCAGCAGTTCGGGACTGCCTGCCGATACGCAGTATTTT
-	TRBJ1-6	14	TRBV28	-	CASSLFSGNSPLHF	TGTGCCAGCAGTTTGTTTTCGGGAAATTCACCCCTCCACTTT
once	TRBJ1-1	12	TRBV11-1	-	CASSNQGTEAFF	TGTGCCAGCAGCAACCAAGGTACTGAAGCTTTCTTT
-	TRBJ2-1	16	TRBV3-1/TRBV3-2	TRBD1	CASSPRQGWRNNEQFF	TGTGCCAGCAGCCCCCGACAGGGTTGGCGCAACAATGAGCAGTTCTTC
-	TRBJ2-7	15	TRBV6-1	-	CASSELSASSYEQYF	TGTGCCAGCAGTGAGTTGTCTGCGAGCTCCTACGAGCAGTACTTC
-	TRBJ1-5	16	TRBV6-2/TRBV6-3	-	CASSDSRRGGNQPQHF	TGTGCCAGCAGTGACTCGCGGAGGGGCGGCAATCAGCCCCAGCATTTT
-	TRBJ2-2	14	TRBV10-3	-	CAISTLTGTGELFF	TGTGCCATCAGTACCCTGACAGGAACCGGGGAGCTGTTTTTT
-	TRBJ1-2	11	TRBV20-1	TRBD1	CSAQDRVWALF	TGCAGTGCCCAGGACAGGGTTTGGGCCCTCTTC
-	TRBJ1-5	15	TRBV27	TRBD1	CASSANRGFNQPQHF	TGTGCCAGCAGTGCAAACAGGGGGTTCAATCAGCCCCAGCATTTT
-	TRBJ2-6	17	TRBV24-1	-	CATSARETNLGANVLTF	TGTGCCACCAGCGCCAGAGAGACCAACCTTGGGGCCAACGTCCTGACTTTC
-	TRBJ2-3	15	TRBV4-3	-	CASSQDNSLTDTQYF	TGCGCCAGCAGCCAAGATAACAGCCTCACAGATACGCAGTATTTT